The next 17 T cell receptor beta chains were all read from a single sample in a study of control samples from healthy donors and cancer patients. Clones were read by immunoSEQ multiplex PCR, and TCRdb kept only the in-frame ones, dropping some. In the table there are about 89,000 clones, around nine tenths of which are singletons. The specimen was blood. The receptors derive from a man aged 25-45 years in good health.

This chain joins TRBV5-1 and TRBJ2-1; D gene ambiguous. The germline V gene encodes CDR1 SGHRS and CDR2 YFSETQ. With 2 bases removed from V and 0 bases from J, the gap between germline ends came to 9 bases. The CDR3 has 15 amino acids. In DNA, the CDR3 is TGCGCCAGCAGCTTAGAGATACTCTCCTACAATGAGCAGTTCTTC. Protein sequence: CASSLEILSYNEQFF. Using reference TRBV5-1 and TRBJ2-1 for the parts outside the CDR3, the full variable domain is KAGVTQTPRYLIKTRGQQVTLSCSPISGHRSVSWYQQTPGQGLQFLFEYFSETQRNKGNFPGRFSGRQFSNSRSEMNVSTLELGDSALYLCASSLEILSYNEQFFGPGTRLTVL.

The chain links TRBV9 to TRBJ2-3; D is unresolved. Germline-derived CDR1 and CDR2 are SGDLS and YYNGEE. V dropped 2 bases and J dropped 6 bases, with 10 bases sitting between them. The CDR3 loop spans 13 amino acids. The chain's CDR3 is CASSVQVVDTQYF. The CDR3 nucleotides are TGTGCCAGCAGCGTCCAAGTGGTGGATACGCAGTATTTT.

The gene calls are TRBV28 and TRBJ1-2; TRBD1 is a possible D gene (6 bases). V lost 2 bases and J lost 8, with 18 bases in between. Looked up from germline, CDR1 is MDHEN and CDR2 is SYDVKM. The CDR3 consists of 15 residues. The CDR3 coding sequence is TGTGCCAGCAGTTTAGGAGGTCAGGGGCGTGGAGGCTACACCTTC. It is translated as CASSLGGQGRGGYTF.

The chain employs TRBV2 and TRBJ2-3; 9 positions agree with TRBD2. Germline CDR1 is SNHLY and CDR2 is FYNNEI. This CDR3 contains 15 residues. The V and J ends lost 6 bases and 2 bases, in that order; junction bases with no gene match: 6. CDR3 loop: CASRRSGGFTDTQYF. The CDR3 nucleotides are TGTGCCAGCAGAAGGAGCGGGGGGTTCACAGATACGCAGTATTTT.

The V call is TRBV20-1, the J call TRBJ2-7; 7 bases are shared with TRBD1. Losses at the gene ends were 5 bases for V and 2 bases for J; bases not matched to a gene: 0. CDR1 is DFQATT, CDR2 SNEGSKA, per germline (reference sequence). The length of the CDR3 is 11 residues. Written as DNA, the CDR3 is TGCAGTGCTGACAGGGCCTACGAGCAGTACTTC. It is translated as CSADRAYEQYF.

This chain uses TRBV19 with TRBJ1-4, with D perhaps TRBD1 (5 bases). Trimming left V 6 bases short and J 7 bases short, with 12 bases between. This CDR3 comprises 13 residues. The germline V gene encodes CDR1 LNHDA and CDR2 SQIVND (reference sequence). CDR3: CASSFGASEKLFF. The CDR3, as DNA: TGTGCCAGTAGCTTCGGGGCATCTGAAAAACTGTTTTTT. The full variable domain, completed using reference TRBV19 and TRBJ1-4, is DGGITQSPKYLFRKEGQNVTLSCEQNLNHDAMYWYRQDPGQGLRLIYYSQIVNDFQKGDIAEGYSVSREKKESFPLTVTSAQKNPTAFYLCASSFGASEKLFFGSGTQLSVL.

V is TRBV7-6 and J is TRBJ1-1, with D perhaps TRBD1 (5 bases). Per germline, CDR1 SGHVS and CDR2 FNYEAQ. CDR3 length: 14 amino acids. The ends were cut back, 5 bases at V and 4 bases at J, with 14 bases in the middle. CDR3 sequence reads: CASSHRRGSTEAFF. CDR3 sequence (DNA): TGTGCCAGCAGCCATAGAAGGGGTTCCACTGAAGCTTTCTTT.

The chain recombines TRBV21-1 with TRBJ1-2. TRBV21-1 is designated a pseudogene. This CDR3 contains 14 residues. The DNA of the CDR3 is TGTGCCAGCAGCAAAGTTGGGATTAGGAACGGCTACACCTTC. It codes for CASSKVGIRNGYTF.

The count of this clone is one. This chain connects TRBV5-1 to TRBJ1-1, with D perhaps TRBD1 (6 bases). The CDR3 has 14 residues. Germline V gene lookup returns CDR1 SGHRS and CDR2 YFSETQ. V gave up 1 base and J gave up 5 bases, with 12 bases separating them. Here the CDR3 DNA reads TGCGCCAGCAGCTTGAAGGGGGAGAGGACTGAAGCTTTCTTT. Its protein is CASSLKGERTEAFF.

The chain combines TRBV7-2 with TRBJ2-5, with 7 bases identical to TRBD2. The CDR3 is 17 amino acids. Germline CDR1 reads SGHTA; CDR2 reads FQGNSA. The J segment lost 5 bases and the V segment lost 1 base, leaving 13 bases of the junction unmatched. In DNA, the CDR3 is TGTGCCAGCAGCTTAGACCCCCCGACTAGCTCCGAGGAGACCCAGTACTTC. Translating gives CASSLDPPTSSEETQYF. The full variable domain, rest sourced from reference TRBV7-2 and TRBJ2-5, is GAGVSQSPSNKVTEKGKDVELRCDPISGHTALYWYRQSLGQGLEFLIYFQGNSAPDKSGLPSDRFSAERTGGSVSTLTIQRTQQEDSAVYLCASSLDPPTSSEETQYFGPGTRLLVL.

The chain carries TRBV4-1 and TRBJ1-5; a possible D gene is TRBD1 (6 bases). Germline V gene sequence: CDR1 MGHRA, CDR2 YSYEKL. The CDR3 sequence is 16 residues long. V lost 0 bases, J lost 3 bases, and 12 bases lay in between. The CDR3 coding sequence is TGCGCCAGCAGCCAAGAGGCCGGGACAAACAATCAGCCCCAGCATTTT. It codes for CASSQEAGTNNQPQHF.

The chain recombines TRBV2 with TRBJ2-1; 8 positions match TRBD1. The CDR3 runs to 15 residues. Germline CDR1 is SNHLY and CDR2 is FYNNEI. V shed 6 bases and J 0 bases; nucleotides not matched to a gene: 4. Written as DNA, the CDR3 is TGTGCCAGCAGGGGACAGGCGAGCTCCTACAATGAGCAGTTCTTC. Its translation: CASRGQASSYNEQFF.

CDR3 nucleotides: TGTGCCAGCAGCTTGGTTCTCGGTGAGCAGTTCTTC. This codes for CASSLVLGEQFF. The rearrangement uses TRBV5-4 and TRBJ2-1; D is undetermined. V was pared by 0 bases and J by 9 bases, with 7 bases between. CDR1 is SGHNT and CDR2 is YYREEE in the germline V gene (reference sequence). The CDR3 has 12 residues.

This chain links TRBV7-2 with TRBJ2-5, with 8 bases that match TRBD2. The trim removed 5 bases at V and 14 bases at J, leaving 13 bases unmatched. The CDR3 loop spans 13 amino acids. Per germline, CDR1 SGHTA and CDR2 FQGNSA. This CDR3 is CASSPPGAGGPYF. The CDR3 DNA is TGTGCCAGCAGCCCCCCGGGCGCGGGGGGCCCCTACTTC.

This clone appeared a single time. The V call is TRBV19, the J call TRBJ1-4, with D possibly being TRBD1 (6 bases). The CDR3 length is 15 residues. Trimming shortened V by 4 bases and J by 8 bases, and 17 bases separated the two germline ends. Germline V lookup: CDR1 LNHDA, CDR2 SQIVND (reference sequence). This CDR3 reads CASSSLGRGDEKLFF. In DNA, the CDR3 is TGTGCCAGTAGTAGTTTGGGCAGGGGAGACGAAAAACTGTTTTTT.

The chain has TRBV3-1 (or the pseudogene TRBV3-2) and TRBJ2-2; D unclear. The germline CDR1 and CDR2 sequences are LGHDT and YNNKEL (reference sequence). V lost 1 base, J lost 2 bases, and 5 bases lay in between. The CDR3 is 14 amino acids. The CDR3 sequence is CASSQGHNTGELFF. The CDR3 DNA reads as TGTGCCAGCAGCCAAGGGCATAACACCGGGGAGCTGTTTTTT.

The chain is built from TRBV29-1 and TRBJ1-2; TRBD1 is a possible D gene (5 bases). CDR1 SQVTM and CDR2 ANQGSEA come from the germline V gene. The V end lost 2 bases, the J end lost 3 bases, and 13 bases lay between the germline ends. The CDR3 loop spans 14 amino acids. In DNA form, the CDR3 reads TGCAGCGTTGAAACGCGTCTAGGGGACTATGGCTACACCTTC. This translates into CSVETRLGDYGYTF.